The TCR beta chain under discussion was sequenced for a study of blood T cell repertoires in COVID-19. Sequencing was performed with immunoSEQ multiplex PCR; in TCRdb, only in-frame clones are kept and a portion is missing. This table has approximately 160,000 clones, roughly 80% appearing once. There are 14 residues in the CDR3. CDR1 is SGHNT and CDR2 is YYREEE in the germline V gene (reference sequence). The V gene lost 4 bases and the J gene lost 6 bases, with 13 bases spanning the gap. Sequencing was carried out using PBMCs or T cells enriched from blood (not recorded which). The chain couples TRBV5-4 to TRBJ2-2, with no clear D. This clonotype originated in a woman in her forties or fifties who had recovered from COVID-19. The CDR3 reads CASSITQQSGELFF. CDR3 DNA sequence: TGTGCCAGCAGCATTACACAGCAGTCCGGGGAGCTGTTTTTT. Drawing the rest from reference TRBV5-4 and TRBJ2-2, the complete variable domain is ETGVTQSPTHLIKTRGQQVTLRCSSQSGHNTVSWYQQALGQGPQFIFQYYREEENGRGNFPPRFSGLQFPNYSSELNVNALELDDSALYLCASSITQQSGELFFGEGSRLTVL.